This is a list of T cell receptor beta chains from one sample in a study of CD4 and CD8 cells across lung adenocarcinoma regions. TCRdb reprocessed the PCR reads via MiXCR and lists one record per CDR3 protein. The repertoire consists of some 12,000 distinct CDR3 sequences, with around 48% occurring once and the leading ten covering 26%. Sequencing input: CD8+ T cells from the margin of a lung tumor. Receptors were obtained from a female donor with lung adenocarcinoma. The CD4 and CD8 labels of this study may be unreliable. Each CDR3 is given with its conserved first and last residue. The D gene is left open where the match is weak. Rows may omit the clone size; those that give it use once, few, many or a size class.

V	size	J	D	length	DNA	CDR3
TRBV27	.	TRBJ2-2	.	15	TGTGCCAGCAGTCCCGTGGACAAGAACACCGGGGAGCTGTTTTTT	CASSPVDKNTGELFF
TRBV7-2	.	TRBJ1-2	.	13	TGTGCCAGCAGCTTTTCCCAGGGACGCGGCTACACCTTC	CASSFSQGRGYTF
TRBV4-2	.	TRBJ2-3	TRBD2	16	TGTGCCAGCAGCCCCGGGACTAGCGGGGGGGCAGATACGCAGTATTTT	CASSPGTSGGADTQYF
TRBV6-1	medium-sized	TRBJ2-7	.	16	TGTGCCAGCAGCTCGGGAACGGACTCTTCCCCCTACGAGCAGTACTTC	CASSSGTDSSPYEQYF
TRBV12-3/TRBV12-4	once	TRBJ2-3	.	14	TGTGCGGGCAATGGGGGGCCCGACCAAGATACCCAGTATTTT	CAGNGGPDQDTQYF
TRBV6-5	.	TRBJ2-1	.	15	TGTGCCAGCAGTTACGCGACAGGAGCCTCCGGTGAGCAGTTTTTC	CASSYATGASGEQFF
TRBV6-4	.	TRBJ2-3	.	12	TGTGCCAGCAGTGACCGGAAAGATACGCAGTATTTT	CASSDRKDTQYF
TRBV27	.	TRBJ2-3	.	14	TGTGCGGGCAGTTGGGGCGGGGACACAGATACCCAGTATTTC	CAGSWGGDTDTQYF
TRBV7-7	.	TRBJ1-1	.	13	TGTGCTAGCAGCTTACGGGCCGGGACAAAAGCTTTCTTT	CASSLRAGTKAFF
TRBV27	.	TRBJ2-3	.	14	TGTGCGGGCAGTGGGGGCGGGTACACAGATACCCAGTATTTT	CAGSGGGYTDTQYF
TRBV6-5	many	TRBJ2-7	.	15	TGTGCCACCACCATTGGAGGGACGAACGACTACGAGCAGTACTTC	CATTIGGTNDYEQYF
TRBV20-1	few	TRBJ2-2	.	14	TGCAGCCCTAGGGGGGGGCCGAACACCGGGGAGCTGTTTTTT	CSPRGGPNTGELFF
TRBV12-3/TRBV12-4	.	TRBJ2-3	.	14	TGTGCCAGCAATAGTCTGGCCAACAAAAATACGCAGTATTTT	CASNSLANKNTQYF